The 30 T cell receptor beta chains below come from one sample, sequenced in a study of cytomegalovirus exposure and HLA in healthy donors. The PCR contained 60 Vbeta and 13 Jbeta primers. The method was immunoSEQ multiplex PCR; TCRdb's version includes in-frame clones alone and lacks a portion of them. The table has fewer than 150,000 clones, about 83% seen once; the top ten hold around 3%. The sample was PBMCs. The receptors were sampled from a middle-aged woman in good health and CMV-seropositive.

This clone appeared a single time. The genes are TRBV7-8 and TRBJ2-2, with TRBD2 identical over 9 bases. CDR1 and CDR2 from the germline V gene are SGHVS and FQNEAQ. The ends lost 5 bases at V and 4 bases at J; junction bases unmatched: 5. The CDR3 length is 15 residues. CDR3 in DNA: TGTGCCAGCAGCCAACGGCGGGGGGGCACCGGGGAGCTGTTTTTT. It specifies CASSQRRGGTGELFF.

This chain links TRBV7-2 with TRBJ2-5, with TRBD1 matching over 12 bases. CDR3 length equals 15 residues. V was clipped by 5 bases and J by 5 bases; unmatched bases: 6. CDR1 and CDR2 from the germline V gene are SGHTA and FQGNSA. CDR3 sequence (DNA): TGTGCCAGCAGCCCCGGGACAGGGGGCGCGGAGACCCAGTACTTC. Translating gives CASSPGTGGAETQYF.

The rearrangement uses TRBV7-2 and TRBJ2-3; 8 nucleotides align to TRBD2. This CDR3 contains 16 residues. V lost 5 bases and J lost 3; bases outside the gene matches: 10. Germline V gives CDR1 SGHTA, CDR2 FQGNSA. The CDR3 coding sequence is TGTGCCAGCAGCCTCCGGGGGGGCGGAGCTACAGATACGCAGTATTTT. Its protein is CASSLRGGGATDTQYF.

The chain has TRBV7-8 and TRBJ2-3, with a weak D call TRBD1 (5 bases). The CDR3 covers 13 residues. V gave up 7 bases and J gave up 4 bases, with 12 bases separating them. CDR1 and CDR2 (germline): SGHVS, FQNEAQ. For the CDR3, the DNA is TGTGCCAGCACCTACAGGTTAGCAGATACGCAGTATTTT. This encodes CASTYRLADTQYF.

V and J are TRBV30 and TRBJ1-1; D may be TRBD1 (6 bases). The V and J ends lost 2 bases and 2 bases respectively, with 12 bases between them. Per germline, CDR1 GTSNPN and CDR2 SVGIG (reference sequence). This CDR3 comprises 14 residues. CDR3 sequence (DNA): TGTGCCTGGAGTCGTGGGGGCCCCAACACTGAAGCTTTCTTT. Amino acids: CAWSRGGPNTEAFF.

The rearrangement joins TRBV29-1 to TRBJ2-3; 12 bases line up with TRBD1. This CDR3 spans 15 amino acids. The V segment lost 7 bases and the J segment 1 base; nucleotides outside the gene matches: 6. The V gene's germline CDR1 is SQVTM and CDR2 ANQGSEA. CDR3 in DNA: TGCAGCGCTGGGACAGGGGGCTTACGCACAGATACGCAGTATTTT. Protein product: CSAGTGGLRTDTQYF.

This chain uses TRBV2 with TRBJ2-3; 7 bases line up with TRBD2. The CDR3 contains 15 residues. J lost 0 bases, V lost 7 bases, and 7 bases had no gene match. Per the germline V gene, CDR1 is SNHLY and CDR2 is FYNNEI. The CDR3 DNA follows: TGTGCCAGCAAGCTAGCGGTTACTAGCACAGATACGCAGTATTTT. Translating gives CASKLAVTSTDTQYF. Filled out from reference TRBV2 and TRBJ2-3, the complete variable domain reads EPEVTQTPSHQVTQMGQEVILRCVPISNHLYFYWYRQILGQKVEFLVSFYNNEISEKSEIFDDQFSVERPDGSNFTLKIRSTKLEDSAMYFCASKLAVTSTDTQYFGPGTRLTVL.

This chain connects TRBV5-8 to TRBJ2-1; the match to TRBD2 covers 10 bases. Germline CDR1 is SGHTS and CDR2 is YDEGEE. This CDR3 comprises 14 residues. The ends lost 2 bases at V and 7 bases at J; junction bases unmatched: 3. CDR3 in amino acids: CASSFERGGNEQFF. In DNA form, the CDR3 reads TGTGCCAGCAGCTTTGAGCGGGGGGGAAATGAGCAGTTCTTC.

This chain joins TRBV2 and TRBJ1-3; 8 bases map to TRBD1. The V and J ends lost 8 bases and 0 bases, in that order; junction bases with no gene match: 9. CDR3 length equals 16 residues. Per germline, CDR1 SNHLY and CDR2 FYNNEI. CDR3 region: CASGMGTGFSGNTIYF. CDR3 DNA sequence: TGTGCCAGCGGGATGGGGACAGGATTCTCTGGAAACACCATATATTTT.

This clone was detected a few times. The chain joins TRBV10-1 to TRBJ2-1; possible D gene TRBD1, 6 bases. Germline CDR1 WNHNN, CDR2 SYGVQD (reference sequence). The CDR3 has 14 residues. Trimming left V 6 bases short and J 1 base short, with 10 bases between. CDR3 bases: TGCGCCAGCAGCCGGGACACATCCTACAATGAGCAGTTCTTC. This encodes CASSRDTSYNEQFF.

This clone showed up just a few times. This sequence joins TRBV4-3 and TRBJ1-5, with 7 nucleotides matching TRBD1. V lost 0 bases to trimming and J lost 7 bases; unmatched junction nucleotides: 6. The CDR3 runs 15 residues. Germline assignment: CDR1 LGHNA and CDR2 YSLEER. The CDR3 DNA sequence: TGCGCCAGCAGCCAAGATCGAAGCAGGGGGCAGCCCCAGCATTTT. This encodes CASSQDRSRGQPQHF.

V usage is TRBV4-1 and J usage is TRBJ1-1, with D possibly matching TRBD1 (5 bases). Per germline, CDR1 MGHRA and CDR2 YSYEKL. Trimming took off 3 bases at V and 1 base at J, with 9 bases between the two ends. There are 14 residues in the CDR3. The CDR3 DNA reads TGCGCCAGCAGCCAGGGGCAGGAGAACACTGAAGCTTTCTTT. This sequence encodes CASSQGQENTEAFF.

This clone appeared a few times. The chain links TRBV5-4 to TRBJ2-2, with 7 nucleotides matching TRBD1. Per germline, CDR1 SGHNT and CDR2 YYREEE (reference sequence). The V and J ends lost 4 bases and 3 bases, in that order; junction bases with no gene match: 6. The CDR3 extends over 15 amino acids. CDR3 amino acids: CASSQTGTHTGELFF. The CDR3 nucleotides are TGTGCCAGCAGCCAGACAGGGACCCACACCGGGGAGCTGTTTTTT.

V usage is TRBV6-5 and J usage is TRBJ1-2; no definite D call. The CDR3 is 13 residues long. V dropped 0 bases and J dropped 5 bases, with 7 bases sitting between them. Germline assignment: CDR1 MNHEY and CDR2 SVGAGI. The CDR3 region has the DNA TGTGCCAGCAGTTACTCGACAAGTTATGGCTACACCTTC. Translated, it gives CASSYSTSYGYTF.

The chain combines TRBV6-6 with TRBJ1-1; tentatively, D is TRBD1 (6 bases). This CDR3 spans 14 amino acids. Trimming removed 7 bases from V and 5 bases from J, with 17 bases in between. The germline V gene has CDR1 MNHNY and CDR2 SVGAGI (reference sequence). The CDR3 DNA sequence: TGTGCCAGCACCCAACCAGGGGAAAATACTGAAGCTTTCTTT. As protein: CASTQPGENTEAFF.

This chain links TRBV13 with TRBJ1-3, with TRBD1 matching 8 bases. CDR1 is PRHDT and CDR2 is FYEKMQ in the germline V gene (reference sequence). The J segment lost 2 bases and the V segment lost 1 base, leaving 4 bases of the junction unmatched. CDR3 length equals 16 residues. CDR3 region: CASSLVQGAPGNTIYF. CDR3 sequence (DNA): TGTGCCAGCAGCTTAGTCCAGGGGGCGCCTGGAAACACCATATATTTT. The whole variable domain, filled in from reference TRBV13 and TRBJ1-3, reads AAGVIQSPRHLIKEKRETATLKCYPIPRHDTVYWYQQGPGQDPQFLISFYEKMQSDKGSIPDRFSAQQFSDYHSELNMSSLELGDSALYFCASSLVQGAPGNTIYFGEGSWLTVV.

The CDR3 region is CSASYRESEQFF. CDR3 DNA: TGCAGCGCCAGTTACAGGGAAAGTGAGCAGTTCTTC. J is TRBJ2-1 and V is TRBV29-1; weak D call: TRBD1 (6 bases). The germline gives CDR1 SQVTM, CDR2 ANQGSEA. The CDR3 totals 12 residues. V was cut by 7 bases and J by 9 bases, with 16 bases left in between.

The V gene is TRBV7-2, the J gene TRBJ1-1; D not certain. The CDR3 length is 14 residues. Germline V lookup: CDR1 SGHTA, CDR2 FQGNSA. V was clipped by 1 base and J by 1 base, with 7 bases between them. CDR3 amino acids: CASSLVAANTEAFF. CDR3 nucleotide sequence: TGTGCCAGCAGCTTAGTAGCGGCGAACACTGAAGCTTTCTTT.

The chain links TRBV4-2 to TRBJ1-3; 7 nucleotides match TRBD1. CDR1 is LGHNA, CDR2 YNFKEQ, per germline. V was pared by 0 bases and J by 11 bases, with 7 bases of the junction left unmatched. The CDR3 is 14 residues long. CDR3 in DNA: TGTGCCAGCAGCCAAGATCGGGGACAGCAACCCATATATTTT. This translates into CASSQDRGQQPIYF.

This clone was picked up a small number of times. This rearrangement joins TRBV9 to TRBJ2-7; D is perhaps TRBD2 (6 bases). The CDR3 is made up of 17 amino acids. Germline values: CDR1 SGDLS, CDR2 YYNGEE. The ends were cut back, 4 bases at V and 5 bases at J, with 25 bases in the middle. DNA for the CDR3: TGTGCCAGCAGCCCCTCACAAGGAGGGACTTTTGCGGACGAGCAGTACTTC. It codes for CASSPSQGGTFADEQYF. Full variable domain (outside the CDR3, taken from reference TRBV9 and TRBJ2-7): DSGVTQTPKHLITATGQRVTLRCSPRSGDLSVYWYQQSLDQGLQFLIQYYNGEERAKGNILERFSAQQFPDLHSELNLSSLELGDSALYFCASSPSQGGTFADEQYFGPGTRLTVT.

This clone was detected only once. The V and J genes are TRBV9 and TRBJ1-2; 8 bases map to TRBD1. The CDR3 spans 17 residues. V lost 0 bases and J lost 0; bases outside the gene matches: 7. CDR1 and CDR2 from the germline V gene are SGDLS and YYNGEE. The CDR3 here is CASSVGPQGVANYGYTF. The CDR3 DNA is TGTGCCAGCAGCGTAGGCCCACAGGGGGTGGCTAACTATGGCTACACCTTC.

The rearrangement joins TRBV14 to TRBJ2-7; D remains unclear. The CDR3 spans 13 residues. In germline, CDR1 is SGHDN, CDR2 FVKESK. Trimming removed 5 bases from V and 0 bases from J, with 8 bases in between. The CDR3 region is CASSLYYSYEQYF. The CDR3 coding sequence is TGTGCCAGCAGCTTATACTACTCCTACGAGCAGTACTTC.

The J gene is TRBJ2-5, the V gene TRBV30; 11 nucleotides agree with TRBD2. Matching the DNA end better, TRBJ2-7 makes the J call doubtful. CDR1 and CDR2 (germline): GTSNPN, SVGIG (reference sequence). The CDR3 runs 15 residues. The CDR3 DNA sequence: TGTGCCTGGAGTGCCGGGACTAGCGGATTCTACGAGCAGTACTTC. Translation gives CAWSAGTSGFYEQYF.

As to this clone: This same CDR3 is encoded by further DNA sequences in the sample. V gene TRBV18 combines with J gene TRBJ1-1, with D maybe TRBD1 (5 bases). This CDR3 is built from 13 residues. Germline V gives CDR1 KGHSH, CDR2 LQKENI. Deletions cut 6 bases from V and 1 base from J, with 9 bases between. The CDR3 nucleotides are TGTGCCAGCTCGGCGACAGAGAACACTGAAGCTTTCTTT. It yields the protein CASSATENTEAFF.

The rearrangement uses TRBV5-1 and TRBJ1-5, with D perhaps TRBD1 (5 bases). Per germline, CDR1 SGHRS and CDR2 YFSETQ. The CDR3 sequence is 15 residues long. Trimming shortened V by 1 base and J by 0 bases, and 8 bases separated the two germline ends. The CDR3, as DNA: TGCGCCAGCAGCTTGATAGGGGATAGCAATCAGCCCCAGCATTTT. Protein sequence: CASSLIGDSNQPQHF.

The chain couples TRBV7-2 to TRBJ2-7; no reliable D call. Germline values: CDR1 SGHTA, CDR2 FQGNSA. V was cut by 2 bases and J by 3 bases, with 5 bases left in between. The CDR3 spans 12 residues. The CDR3 protein is CASSLHNYEQYF. The CDR3 bases are TGTGCCAGCAGCTTACACAACTACGAGCAGTACTTC.

In the case of this clone: The identical CDR3 is also encoded by other nucleotide sequences in the sample. The CDR3 region has the DNA TGCGCCAGCAGCTTTGGGCTAGCGGGTTACGAGCAGTACTTC. The encoded protein is CASSFGLAGYEQYF. The rearrangement links TRBV5-1 to TRBJ2-7, with TRBD2 matching over 8 bases. The CDR3 spans 14 residues. V lost 2 bases to trimming and J lost 4 bases; unmatched junction nucleotides: 5. Per germline, CDR1 SGHRS and CDR2 YFSETQ. Complete variable domain (other parts from reference TRBV5-1 and TRBJ2-7): KAGVTQTPRYLIKTRGQQVTLSCSPISGHRSVSWYQQTPGQGLQFLFEYFSETQRNKGNFPGRFSGRQFSNSRSEMNVSTLELGDSALYLCASSFGLAGYEQYFGPGTRLTVT.

The rearrangement uses TRBV27 and TRBJ1-5, with 11 bases that match TRBD1. In germline, CDR1 is MNHEY, CDR2 SMNVEV (reference sequence). V dropped 5 bases and J dropped 1; count of bases not matched to a gene: 7. The CDR3 has 17 residues. The CDR3 is CASSPYGTGGSNQPQHF. The CDR3 DNA reads as TGTGCCAGCAGTCCGTACGGGACAGGGGGAAGCAATCAGCCCCAGCATTTT.

This chain uses TRBV19 with TRBJ2-7, with TRBD2 identical over 12 bases. The germline CDR1 and CDR2 sequences are LNHDA and SQIVND (reference sequence). V lost 8 bases and J lost 7; bases outside the gene matches: 12. The CDR3 spans 15 residues. The CDR3 coding sequence is TGTGCCAGTTCGACTAGCGGGAGCCCGGGAGAGGAGCAGTACTTC. It codes for CASSTSGSPGEEQYF.

This clone was detected once. The chain joins TRBV7-8 to TRBJ2-1, with 8 nucleotides matching TRBD2. Unmatched junction bases numbered 10, after V lost 4 bases and J lost 5 bases. There are 16 residues in the CDR3. Germline loops: CDR1 SGHVS, CDR2 FQNEAQ. The CDR3, as DNA: TGTGCCAGCAGCTCCAATCGGGGGGGCCTTAACAATGAGCAGTTCTTC. This gives the protein CASSSNRGGLNNEQFF.